The entry below gives a single T cell receptor beta chain sequence along with its context. The source of the sample is a study of human T cells and chemical hapten exposure. Study in general: A 2 cm by 2 cm inner upper arm patch received 2% DPC for sensitization. Throughout a study of about 24 weeks, patients underwent weekly scalp administration of diphenylcyclopropenone doses.

Time point specified: pre-sensitization, week 0. Regarding treatment: therapeutic diphenylcyclopropenone sensitization with weekly scalp DPC. From the RACE reads, TCRdb called clonotypes with MiXCR, one entry per CDR3 protein. This sample yields 350,000 to 400,000 distinct CDR3 sequences, of which 5.1% are seen a single time; roughly 2.6% belongs to the top ten. The CDR3 covers 14 residues. Trimming shortened V by 0 bases and J by 11 bases, and 14 bases separated the two germline ends. CDR1 is MNHEY and CDR2 is SVGAGI in the germline V gene. The rearrangement joins TRBV6-5 to TRBJ2-1, with D tentatively TRBD1 or TRBD2 (5 bases each). This receptor was identified in a woman aged 50 to 65 with alopecia areata. Some clones in this sample may be carry-over from other donors' samples. The sequences come from whole blood, collected in connection with sensitization to the hapten diphenylcyclopropenone (DPC). CDR3 protein: CASSYSRDGVQQFF. The CDR3 DNA follows: TGTGCCAGCAGTTACTCGAGGGACGGAGTACAGCAGTTCTTC.